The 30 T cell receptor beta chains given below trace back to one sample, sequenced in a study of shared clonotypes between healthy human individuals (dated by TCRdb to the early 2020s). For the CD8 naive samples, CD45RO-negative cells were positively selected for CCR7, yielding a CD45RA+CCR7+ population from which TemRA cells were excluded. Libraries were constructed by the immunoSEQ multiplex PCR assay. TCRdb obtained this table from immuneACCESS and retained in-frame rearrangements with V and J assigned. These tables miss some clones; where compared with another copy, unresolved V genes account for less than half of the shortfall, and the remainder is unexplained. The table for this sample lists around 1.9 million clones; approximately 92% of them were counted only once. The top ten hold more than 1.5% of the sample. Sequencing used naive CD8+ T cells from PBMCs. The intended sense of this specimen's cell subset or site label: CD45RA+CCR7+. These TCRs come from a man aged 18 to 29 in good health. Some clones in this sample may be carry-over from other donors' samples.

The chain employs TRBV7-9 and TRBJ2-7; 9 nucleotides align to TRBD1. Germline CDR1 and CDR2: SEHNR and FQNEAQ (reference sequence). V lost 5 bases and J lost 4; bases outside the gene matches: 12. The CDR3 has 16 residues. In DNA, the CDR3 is TGTGCCAGCAGCGGCGAAACAAGGGACAGGGAGTACGAGCAGTACTTC. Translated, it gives CASSGETRDREYEQYF.

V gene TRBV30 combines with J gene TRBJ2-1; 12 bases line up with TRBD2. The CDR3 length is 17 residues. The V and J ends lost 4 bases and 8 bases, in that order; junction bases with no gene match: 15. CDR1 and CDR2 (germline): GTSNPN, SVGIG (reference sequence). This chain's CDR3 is CAWISSGRASLSDEQFF. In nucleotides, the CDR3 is TGTGCCTGGATTTCTAGCGGGAGGGCCTCGTTATCCGATGAGCAGTTCTTC.

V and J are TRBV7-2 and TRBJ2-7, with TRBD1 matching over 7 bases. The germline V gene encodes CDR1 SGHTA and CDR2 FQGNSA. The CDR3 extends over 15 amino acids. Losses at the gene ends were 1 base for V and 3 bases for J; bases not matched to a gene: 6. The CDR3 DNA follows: TGTGCCAGCAGCTTAGACGACAGGGACCTCTACGAGCAGTACTTC. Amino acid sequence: CASSLDDRDLYEQYF.

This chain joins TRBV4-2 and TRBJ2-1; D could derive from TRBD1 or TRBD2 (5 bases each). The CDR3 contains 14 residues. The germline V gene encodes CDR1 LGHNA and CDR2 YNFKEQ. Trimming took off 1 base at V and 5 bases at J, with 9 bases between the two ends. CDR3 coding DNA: TGTGCCAGCAGCCAAGCGGTGGGACACAATGAGCAGTTCTTC. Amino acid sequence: CASSQAVGHNEQFF.

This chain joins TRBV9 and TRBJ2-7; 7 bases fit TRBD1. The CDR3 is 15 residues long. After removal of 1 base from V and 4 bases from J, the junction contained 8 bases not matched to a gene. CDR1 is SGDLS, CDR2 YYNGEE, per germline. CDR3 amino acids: CASSVHPDRSYEQYF. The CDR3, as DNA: TGTGCCAGCAGCGTACATCCGGACAGGTCTTACGAGCAGTACTTC.

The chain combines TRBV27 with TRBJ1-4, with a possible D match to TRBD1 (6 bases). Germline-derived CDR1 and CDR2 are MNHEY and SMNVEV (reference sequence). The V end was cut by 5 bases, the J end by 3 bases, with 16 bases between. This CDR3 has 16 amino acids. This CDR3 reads CASSPEAGASNEKLFF. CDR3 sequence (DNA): TGTGCCAGCAGTCCGGAAGCAGGGGCATCTAATGAAAAACTGTTTTTT. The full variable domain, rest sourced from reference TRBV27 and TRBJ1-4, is EAQVTQNPRYLITVTGKKLTVTCSQNMNHEYMSWYRQDPGLGLRQIYYSMNVEVTDKGDVPEGYKVSRKEKRNFPLILESPSPNQTSLYFCASSPEAGASNEKLFFGSGTQLSVL.

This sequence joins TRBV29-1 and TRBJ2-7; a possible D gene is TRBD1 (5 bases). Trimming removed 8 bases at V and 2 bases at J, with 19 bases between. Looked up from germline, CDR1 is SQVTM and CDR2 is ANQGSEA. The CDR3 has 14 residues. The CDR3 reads CSFCRADSPYEQYF. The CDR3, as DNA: TGCAGCTTTTGTCGGGCAGACAGTCCCTACGAGCAGTACTTC.

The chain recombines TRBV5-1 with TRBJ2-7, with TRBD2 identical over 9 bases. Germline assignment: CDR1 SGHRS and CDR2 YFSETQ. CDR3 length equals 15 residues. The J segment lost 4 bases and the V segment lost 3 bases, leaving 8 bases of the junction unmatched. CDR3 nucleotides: TGCGCCAGCAGCTCCAAAGAGGGACTAGCTTACGAGCAGTACTTC. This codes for CASSSKEGLAYEQYF.

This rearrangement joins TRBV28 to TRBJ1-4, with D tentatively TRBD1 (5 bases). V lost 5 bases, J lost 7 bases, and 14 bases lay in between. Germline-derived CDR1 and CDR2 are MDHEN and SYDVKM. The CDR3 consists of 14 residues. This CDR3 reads CASSPDSPSEKLFF. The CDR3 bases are TGTGCCAGCAGTCCTGACAGTCCCAGTGAAAAACTGTTTTTT.

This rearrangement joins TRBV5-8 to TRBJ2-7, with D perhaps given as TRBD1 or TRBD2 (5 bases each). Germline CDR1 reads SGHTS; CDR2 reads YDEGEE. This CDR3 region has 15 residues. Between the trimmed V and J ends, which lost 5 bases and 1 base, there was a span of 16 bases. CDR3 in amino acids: CASRTIVGESYEQYF. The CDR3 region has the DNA TGTGCCAGCAGGACTATAGTGGGGGAATCCTACGAGCAGTACTTC.

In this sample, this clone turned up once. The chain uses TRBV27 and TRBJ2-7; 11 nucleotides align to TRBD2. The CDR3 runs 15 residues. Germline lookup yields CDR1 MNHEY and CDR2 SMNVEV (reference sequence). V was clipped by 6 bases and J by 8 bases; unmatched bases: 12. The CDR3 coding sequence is TGTGCCAGCAGCCTACAACTAGCGGGAGAAAACCAGCAGTACTTC. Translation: CASSLQLAGENQQYF.

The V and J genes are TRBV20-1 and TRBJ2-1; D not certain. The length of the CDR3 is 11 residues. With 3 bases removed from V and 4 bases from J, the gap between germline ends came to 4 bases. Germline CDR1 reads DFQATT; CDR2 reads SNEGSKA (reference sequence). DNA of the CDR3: TGCAGTGCTAGGGGGTACAATGAGCAGTTCTTC. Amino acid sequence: CSARGYNEQFF.

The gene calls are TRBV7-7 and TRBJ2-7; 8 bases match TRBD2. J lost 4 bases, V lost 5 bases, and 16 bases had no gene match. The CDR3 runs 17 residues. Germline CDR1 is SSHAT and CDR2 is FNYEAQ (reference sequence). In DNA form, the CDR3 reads TGTGCCAGCAGCCCAGAGACGGAAGGGACTAGAGTTTACGAGCAGTACTTC. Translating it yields CASSPETEGTRVYEQYF.

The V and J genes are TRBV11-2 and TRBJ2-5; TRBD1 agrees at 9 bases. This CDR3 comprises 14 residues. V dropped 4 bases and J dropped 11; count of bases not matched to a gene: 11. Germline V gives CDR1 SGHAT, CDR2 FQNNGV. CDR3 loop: CASSYGTGWFEQYF. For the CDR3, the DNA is TGTGCCAGCAGCTATGGGACAGGGTGGTTTGAGCAGTACTTC.

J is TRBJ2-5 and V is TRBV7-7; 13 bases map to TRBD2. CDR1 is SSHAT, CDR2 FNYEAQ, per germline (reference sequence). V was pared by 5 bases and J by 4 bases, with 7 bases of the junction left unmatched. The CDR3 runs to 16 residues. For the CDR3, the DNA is TGTGCCAGCAGCCCACTAGCGGGAGGGCCGGGAGAGACCCAGTACTTC. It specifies CASSPLAGGPGETQYF.

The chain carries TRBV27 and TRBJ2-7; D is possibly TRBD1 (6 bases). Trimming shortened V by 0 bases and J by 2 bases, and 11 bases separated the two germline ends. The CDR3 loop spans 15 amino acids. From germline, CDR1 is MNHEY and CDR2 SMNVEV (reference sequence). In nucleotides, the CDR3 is TGTGCCAGCAGTTTATCGCCAGGGGCCACCTACGAGCAGTACTTC. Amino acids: CASSLSPGATYEQYF.

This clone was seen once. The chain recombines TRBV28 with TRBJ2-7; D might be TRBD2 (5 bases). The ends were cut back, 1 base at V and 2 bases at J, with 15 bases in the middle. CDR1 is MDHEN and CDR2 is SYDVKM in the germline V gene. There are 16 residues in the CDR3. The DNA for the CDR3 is TGTGCCAGCAGTTTATTACCGAGGGCCGCAACCTACGAGCAGTACTTC. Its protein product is CASSLLPRAATYEQYF.

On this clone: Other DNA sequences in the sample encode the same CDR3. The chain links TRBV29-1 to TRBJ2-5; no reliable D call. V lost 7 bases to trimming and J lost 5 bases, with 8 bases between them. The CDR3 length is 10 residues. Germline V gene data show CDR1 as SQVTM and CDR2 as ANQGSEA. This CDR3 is CSADGETQYF. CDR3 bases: TGCAGCGCCGATGGGGAGACCCAGTACTTC.

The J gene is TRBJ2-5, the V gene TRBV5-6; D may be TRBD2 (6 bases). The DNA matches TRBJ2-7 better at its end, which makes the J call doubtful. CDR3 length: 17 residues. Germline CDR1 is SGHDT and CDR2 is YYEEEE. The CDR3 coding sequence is TGTGCCAGCAGCTCACCCCCGGGCGGGACCTTCTCCTACGAGCAGTACTTC. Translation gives CASSSPPGGTFSYEQYF.

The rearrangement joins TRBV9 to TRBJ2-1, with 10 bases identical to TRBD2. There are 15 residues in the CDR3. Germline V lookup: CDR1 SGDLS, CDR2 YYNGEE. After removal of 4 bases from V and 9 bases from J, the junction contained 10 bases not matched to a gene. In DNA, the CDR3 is TGTGCCAGCAGCCCTCGCCTAGCGGGAGATGGTGAGCAGTTCTTC. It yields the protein CASSPRLAGDGEQFF. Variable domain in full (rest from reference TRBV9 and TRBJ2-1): DSGVTQTPKHLITATGQRVTLRCSPRSGDLSVYWYQQSLDQGLQFLIQYYNGEERAKGNILERFSAQQFPDLHSELNLSSLELGDSALYFCASSPRLAGDGEQFFGPGTRLTVL.

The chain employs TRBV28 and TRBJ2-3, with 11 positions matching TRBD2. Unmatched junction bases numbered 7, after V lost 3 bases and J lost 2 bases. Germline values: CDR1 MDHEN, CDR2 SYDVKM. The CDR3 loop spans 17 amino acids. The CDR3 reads CASSFFSGRANTDTQYF. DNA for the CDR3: TGTGCCAGCAGTTTCTTTAGCGGGAGGGCTAACACAGATACGCAGTATTTT.

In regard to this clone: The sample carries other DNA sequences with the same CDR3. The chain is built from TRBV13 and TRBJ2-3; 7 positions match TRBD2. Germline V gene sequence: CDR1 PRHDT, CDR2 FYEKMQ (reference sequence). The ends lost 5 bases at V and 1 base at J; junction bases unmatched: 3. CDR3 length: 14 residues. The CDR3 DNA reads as TGTGCCAGCAGCCCCCGGGGGGGCACAGATACGCAGTATTTT. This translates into CASSPRGGTDTQYF. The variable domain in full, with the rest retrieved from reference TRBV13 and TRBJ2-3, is AAGVIQSPRHLIKEKRETATLKCYPIPRHDTVYWYQQGPGQDPQFLISFYEKMQSDKGSIPDRFSAQQFSDYHSELNMSSLELGDSALYFCASSPRGGTDTQYFGPGTRLTVL.

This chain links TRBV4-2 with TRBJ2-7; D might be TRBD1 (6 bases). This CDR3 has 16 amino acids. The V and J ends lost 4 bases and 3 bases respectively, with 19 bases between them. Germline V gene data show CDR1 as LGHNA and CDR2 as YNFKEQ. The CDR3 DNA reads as TGTGCCAGCAGCCCACGGGACGCAGGGGCCTACTACGAGCAGTACTTC. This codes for CASSPRDAGAYYEQYF.

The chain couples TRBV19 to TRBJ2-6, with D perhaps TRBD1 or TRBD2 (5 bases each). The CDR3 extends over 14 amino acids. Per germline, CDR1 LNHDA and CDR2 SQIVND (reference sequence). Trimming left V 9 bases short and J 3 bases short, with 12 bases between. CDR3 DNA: TGTGCCAGCCTGGGGGATGGTGGGGCCAACGTCCTGACTTTC. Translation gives CASLGDGGANVLTF. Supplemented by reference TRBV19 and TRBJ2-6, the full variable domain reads DGGITQSPKYLFRKEGQNVTLSCEQNLNHDAMYWYRQDPGQGLRLIYYSQIVNDFQKGDIAEGYSVSREKKESFPLTVTSAQKNPTAFYLCASLGDGGANVLTFGAGSRLTVL.

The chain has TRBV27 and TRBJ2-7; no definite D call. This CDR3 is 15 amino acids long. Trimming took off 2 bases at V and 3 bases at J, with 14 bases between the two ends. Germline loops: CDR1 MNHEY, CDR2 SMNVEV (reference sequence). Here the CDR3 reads CASSLGRGRLYEQYF. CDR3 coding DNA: TGTGCCAGCAGTTTAGGCCGAGGTCGCCTCTACGAGCAGTACTTC.

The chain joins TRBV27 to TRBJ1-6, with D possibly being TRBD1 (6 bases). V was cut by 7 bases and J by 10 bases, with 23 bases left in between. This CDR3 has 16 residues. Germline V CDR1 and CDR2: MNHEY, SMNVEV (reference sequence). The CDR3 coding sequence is TGTGCCAGCACCCTCACAACGGGGGGGGCTAGGTCACCCCTCCACTTT. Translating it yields CASTLTTGGARSPLHF.

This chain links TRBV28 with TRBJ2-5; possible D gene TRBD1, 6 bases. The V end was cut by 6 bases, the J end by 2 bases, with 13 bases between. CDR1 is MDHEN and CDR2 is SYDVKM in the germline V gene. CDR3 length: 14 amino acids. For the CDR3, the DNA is TGTGCCAGCAGCCCTTATCAGGGGCAAGAGACCCAGTACTTC. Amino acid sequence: CASSPYQGQETQYF.

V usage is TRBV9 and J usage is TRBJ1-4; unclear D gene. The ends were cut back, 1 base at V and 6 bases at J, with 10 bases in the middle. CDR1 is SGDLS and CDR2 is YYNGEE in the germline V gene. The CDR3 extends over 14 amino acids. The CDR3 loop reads CASSVSGADEKLFF. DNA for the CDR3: TGTGCCAGCAGCGTATCAGGCGCGGATGAAAAACTGTTTTTT.

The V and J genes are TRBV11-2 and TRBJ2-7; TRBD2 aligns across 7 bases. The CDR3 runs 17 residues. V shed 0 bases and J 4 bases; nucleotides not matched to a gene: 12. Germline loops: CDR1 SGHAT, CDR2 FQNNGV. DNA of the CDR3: TGTGCCAGCAGCTTAGATGTCGAGTGGGAGGGCGGTTACGAGCAGTACTTC. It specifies CASSLDVEWEGGYEQYF. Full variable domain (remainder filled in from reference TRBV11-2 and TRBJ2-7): EAGVAQSPRYKIIEKRQSVAFWCNPISGHATLYWYQQILGQGPKLLIQFQNNGVVDDSQLPKDRFSAERLKGVDSTLKIQPAKLEDSAVYLCASSLDVEWEGGYEQYFGPGTRLTVT.

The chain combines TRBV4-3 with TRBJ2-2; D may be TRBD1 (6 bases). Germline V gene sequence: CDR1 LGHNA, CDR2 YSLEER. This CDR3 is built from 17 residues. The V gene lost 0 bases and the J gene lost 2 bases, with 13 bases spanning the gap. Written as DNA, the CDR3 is TGCGCCAGCAGCCAAGATCAGGACAGATTCAACACCGGGGAGCTGTTTTTT. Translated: CASSQDQDRFNTGELFF.